This note documents a single TCR beta chain sequence. Its antigen is still unknown. These data are taken from a study of shared clonotypes between healthy human individuals. Regarding the study as a whole: How much donors shared clonotypes was expected to be affected by sequencing depth. Sampling used blood alone; tissue repertoires probably differ.

The CDR3 length is 15 residues. The germline gives CDR1 SNHLY, CDR2 FYNNEI. Trimming removed 10 bases from V and 5 bases from J; junction bases left unmatched: 9. Nashville, Tennessee was home to all donors, each a Caucasian adult. In the original analysis: For the immunoSEQ data, sequences were junction-only without quality scores, so filtering differed. Data came from immunoSEQ multiplex PCR; TCRdb stores just in-frame clones and leaves some out. V, J and clone size are taken as reported in that table, and D and trimming were inferred from the DNA itself. This table holds a few hundred thousand clones, 75% to 80% found once.

This sequence was found in a middle-aged woman in good health. Some clones in this sample may be carry-over from other donors' samples. The gene calls are TRBV2 and TRBJ2-1; 12 bases agree with TRBD2. The sequencing sample was made of PBMCs. The CDR3 DNA sequence: TGTGCCAAGCTACTAGCGGGAGGCCCAAACAATGAGCAGTTCTTC. Its translation: CAKLLAGGPNNEQFF.